This T cell receptor (beta chain) is from a study of OX40 agonist ivuxolimab in advanced cancers. Study conclusions and caveats: Researchers report that CD8+ T cells had, on average, more expanded clones than CD4+.

On this clone itself: The antigen remains unidentified.

Repertoires were generated with immunoSEQ multiplex PCR, while TCRdb's copy carries only in-frame clones and drops some. The repertoire has about 7,000 clones, 76% of them found once; the top ten carry over 35%. V shed 0 bases and J shed 6 bases, with 15 bases lying between them. This CDR3 spans 15 amino acids. Germline V lookup: CDR1 MNHEY, CDR2 SMNVEV (reference sequence). The V and J genes are TRBV27 and TRBJ2-7; no clear D gene. This sequence was found in an adult with an advanced solid tumor such as melanoma, head and neck, liver or kidney cancer. Here the sequenced sample was CD4+ or CD8+ T cells sorted from blood, taken in a trial of the OX40 agonist ivuxolimab. The chain's CDR3 is CASSLSIKRPGEQYF. CDR3 DNA sequence: TGTGCCAGCAGTTTATCGATTAAGAGACCTGGCGAGCAGTACTTC.